What follows is one T cell receptor (beta chain) and its context. This specimen belongs to a study of OX40 agonist ivuxolimab in advanced cancers. Clones were sequenced by immunoSEQ multiplex PCR, and TCRdb holds only the in-frame ones, with some missing. The sample has more than 45,000 clones, around 90% seen once. The sequence was obtained from an adult with an advanced solid tumor such as melanoma, head and neck, liver or kidney cancer. The sample was CD4+ or CD8+ T cells sorted from blood, taken in a trial of the OX40 agonist ivuxolimab.

In DNA, the CDR3 is TGTGCCAGTAGTGCAGGGTTGGTGGGCAATCAGCCCCAGCATTTT. The encoded protein is CASSAGLVGNQPQHF. The V call is TRBV19, the J call TRBJ1-5, with a weak D call TRBD1 (5 bases). The CDR3 spans 15 residues. Trimming cost V 5 bases and J 2 bases, with 13 bases left between them. Germline CDR1 LNHDA, CDR2 SQIVND (reference sequence).